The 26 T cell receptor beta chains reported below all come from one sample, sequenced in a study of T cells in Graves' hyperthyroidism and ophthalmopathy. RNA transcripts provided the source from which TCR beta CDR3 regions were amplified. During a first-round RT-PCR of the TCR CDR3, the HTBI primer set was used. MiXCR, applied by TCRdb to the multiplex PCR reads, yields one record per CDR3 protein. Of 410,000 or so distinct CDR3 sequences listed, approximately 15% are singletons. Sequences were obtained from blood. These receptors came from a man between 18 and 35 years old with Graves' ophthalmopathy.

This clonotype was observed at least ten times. As DNA, the CDR3 is TGCGCCAGTACCGGGACGGACTTTTACGAGCAGTACTTC. Amino acids: CASTGTDFYEQYF. The rearrangement uses TRBV4-1 and TRBJ2-7, with D perhaps being TRBD1 or TRBD2 (5 bases each). The CDR3 spans 13 residues. V lost 9 bases, J lost 4 bases, and 16 bases lay in between. The germline CDR1 and CDR2 sequences are MGHRA and YSYEKL.

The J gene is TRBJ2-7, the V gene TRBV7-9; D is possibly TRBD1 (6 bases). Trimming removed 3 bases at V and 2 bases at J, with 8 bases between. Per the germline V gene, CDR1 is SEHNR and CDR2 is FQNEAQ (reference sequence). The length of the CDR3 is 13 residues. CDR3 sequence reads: CASSFRGTYEQYF. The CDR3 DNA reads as TGTGCCAGCAGCTTCAGGGGTACCTACGAGCAGTACTTC.

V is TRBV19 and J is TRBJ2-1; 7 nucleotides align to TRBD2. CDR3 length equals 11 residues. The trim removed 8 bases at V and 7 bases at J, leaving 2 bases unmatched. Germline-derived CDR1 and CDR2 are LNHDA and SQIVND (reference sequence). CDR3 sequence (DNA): TGTGCCAGTTGGACTAGAAATGAGCAGTTCTTC. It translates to CASWTRNEQFF.

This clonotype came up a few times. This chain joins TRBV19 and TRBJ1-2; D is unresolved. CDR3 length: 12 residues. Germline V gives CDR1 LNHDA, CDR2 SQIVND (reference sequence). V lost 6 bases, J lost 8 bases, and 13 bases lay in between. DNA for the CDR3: TGTGCCAGTAGGGTTCCGGGAGTAGGCTACACCTTC. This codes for CASRVPGVGYTF.

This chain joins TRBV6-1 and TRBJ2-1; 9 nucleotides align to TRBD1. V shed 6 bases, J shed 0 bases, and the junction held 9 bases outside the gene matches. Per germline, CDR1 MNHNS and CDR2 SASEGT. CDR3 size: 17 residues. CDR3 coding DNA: TGTGCCAGCAGGAGACAGGGGGGAGTCAGCTCCTACAATGAGCAGTTCTTC. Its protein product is CASRRQGGVSSYNEQFF.

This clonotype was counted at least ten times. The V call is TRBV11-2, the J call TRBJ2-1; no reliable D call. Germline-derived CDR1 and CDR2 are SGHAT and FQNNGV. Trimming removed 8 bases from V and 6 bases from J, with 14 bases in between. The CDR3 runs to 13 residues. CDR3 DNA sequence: TGTGCCAGCTCCGCGGCAACGGGCAATGAGCAGTTCTTC. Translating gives CASSAATGNEQFF.

CDR3 nucleotides: TGTGCCATCAGTGAGGAGATGAACAGGAACTATGGCTACACCTTC. This translates into CAISEEMNRNYGYTF. This chain uses TRBV10-3 with TRBJ1-2; perhaps TRBD1 as D (5 bases). Deletions cut 2 bases from V and 2 bases from J, with 12 bases between. Germline CDR1 is ENHRY and CDR2 is SYGVKD. CDR3 length: 15 residues.

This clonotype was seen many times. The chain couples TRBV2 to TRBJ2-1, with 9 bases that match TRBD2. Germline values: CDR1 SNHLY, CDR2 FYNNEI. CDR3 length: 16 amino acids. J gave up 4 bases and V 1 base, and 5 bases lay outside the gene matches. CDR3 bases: TGTGCCAGCAGTGAAGGTGGTCTAGCGGGGTACAATGAGCAGTTCTTC. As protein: CASSEGGLAGYNEQFF.

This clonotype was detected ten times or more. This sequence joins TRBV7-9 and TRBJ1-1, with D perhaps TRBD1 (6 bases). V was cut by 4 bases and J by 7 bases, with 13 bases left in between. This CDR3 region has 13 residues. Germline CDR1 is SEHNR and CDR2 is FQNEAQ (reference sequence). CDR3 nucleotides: TGTGCCAGCAGCTCCAGGGGAGAGGGTGAAGCTTTCTTT. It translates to CASSSRGEGEAFF.

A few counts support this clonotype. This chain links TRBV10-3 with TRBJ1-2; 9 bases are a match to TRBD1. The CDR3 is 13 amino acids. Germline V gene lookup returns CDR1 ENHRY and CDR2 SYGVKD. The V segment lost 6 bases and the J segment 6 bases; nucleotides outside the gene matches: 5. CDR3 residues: CAISGTGFDGYTF. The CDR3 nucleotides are TGTGCCATCAGCGGGACAGGGTTCGATGGCTACACCTTC.

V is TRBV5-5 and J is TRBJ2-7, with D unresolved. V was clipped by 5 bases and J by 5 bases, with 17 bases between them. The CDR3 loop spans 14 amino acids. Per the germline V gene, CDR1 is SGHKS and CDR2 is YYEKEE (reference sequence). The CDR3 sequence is CASSSDGLSDEQYF. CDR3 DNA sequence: TGTGCCAGCAGTTCCGACGGGTTATCCGACGAGCAGTACTTC. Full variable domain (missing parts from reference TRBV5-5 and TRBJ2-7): DAGVTQSPTHLIKTRGQQVTLRCSPISGHKSVSWYQQVLGQGPQFIFQYYEKEERGRGNFPDRFSARQFPNYSSELNVNALLLGDSALYLCASSSDGLSDEQYFGPGTRLTVT.

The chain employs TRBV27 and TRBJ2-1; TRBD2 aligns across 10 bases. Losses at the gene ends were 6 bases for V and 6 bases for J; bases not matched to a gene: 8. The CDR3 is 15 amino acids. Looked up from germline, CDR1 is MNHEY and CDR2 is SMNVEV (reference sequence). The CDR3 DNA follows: TGTGCCAGCAGGATAGGGGGACTAGCGTTCAATGAGCAGTTCTTC. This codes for CASRIGGLAFNEQFF.

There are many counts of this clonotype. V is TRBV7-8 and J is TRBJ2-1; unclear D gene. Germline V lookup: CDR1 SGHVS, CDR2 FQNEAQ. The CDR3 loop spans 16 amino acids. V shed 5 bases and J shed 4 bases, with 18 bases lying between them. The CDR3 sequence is CASSATETGLYNEQFF. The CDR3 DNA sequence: TGTGCCAGCAGCGCGACGGAAACTGGCCTATACAATGAGCAGTTCTTC.

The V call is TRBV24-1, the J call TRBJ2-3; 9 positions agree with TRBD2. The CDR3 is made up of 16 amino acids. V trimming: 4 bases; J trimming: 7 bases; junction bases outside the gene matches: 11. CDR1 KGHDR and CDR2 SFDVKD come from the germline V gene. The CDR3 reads CATSEGLALDVNTQYF. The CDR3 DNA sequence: TGTGCCACCAGTGAGGGACTAGCCCTAGATGTTAATACGCAGTATTTT.

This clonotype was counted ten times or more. The CDR3 reads CAWSVQGVGETQYF. The CDR3 nucleotides are TGTGCCTGGAGTGTACAGGGAGTTGGAGAGACCCAGTACTTC. The chain links TRBV30 to TRBJ2-5; perhaps TRBD1 as D (6 bases). In germline, CDR1 is GTSNPN, CDR2 SVGIG (reference sequence). CDR3 size: 14 residues. Trimming pared 0 bases from V and 4 bases from J, leaving 12 bases between.

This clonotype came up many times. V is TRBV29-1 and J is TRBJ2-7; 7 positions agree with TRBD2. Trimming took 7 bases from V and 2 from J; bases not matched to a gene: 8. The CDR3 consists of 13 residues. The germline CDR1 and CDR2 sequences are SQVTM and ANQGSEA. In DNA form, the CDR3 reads TGCAGCGCCCGAAAGCGGGACGCCTACGAGCAGTACTTC. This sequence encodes CSARKRDAYEQYF.

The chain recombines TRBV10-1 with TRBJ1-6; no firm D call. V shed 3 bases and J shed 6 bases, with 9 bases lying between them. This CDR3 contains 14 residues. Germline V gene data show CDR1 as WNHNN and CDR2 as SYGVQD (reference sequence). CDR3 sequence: CASSEREGNSPLHF. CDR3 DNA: TGCGCCAGCAGTGAACGGGAGGGTAATTCACCCCTCCACTTT.

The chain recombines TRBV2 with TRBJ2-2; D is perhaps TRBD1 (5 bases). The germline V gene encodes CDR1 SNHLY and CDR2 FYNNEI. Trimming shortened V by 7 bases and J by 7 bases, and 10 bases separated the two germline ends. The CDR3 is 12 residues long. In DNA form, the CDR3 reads TGTGCCAGCAACCAGGGCGTCGGGGAGCTGTTTTTT. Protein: CASNQGVGELFF.

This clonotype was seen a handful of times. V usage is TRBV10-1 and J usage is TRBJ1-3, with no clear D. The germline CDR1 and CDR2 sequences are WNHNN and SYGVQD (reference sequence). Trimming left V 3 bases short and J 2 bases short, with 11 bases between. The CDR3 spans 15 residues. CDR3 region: CASSENAKAGNTIYF. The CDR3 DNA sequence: TGCGCCAGCAGTGAAAACGCAAAGGCTGGAAACACCATATATTTT.

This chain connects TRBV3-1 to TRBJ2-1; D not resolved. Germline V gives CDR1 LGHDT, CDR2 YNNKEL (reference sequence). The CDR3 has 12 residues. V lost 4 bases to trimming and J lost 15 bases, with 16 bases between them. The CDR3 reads CASSPSSYPPFF. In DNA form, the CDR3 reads TGTGCCAGCAGCCCTTCTTCCTACCCGCCGTTCTTC.

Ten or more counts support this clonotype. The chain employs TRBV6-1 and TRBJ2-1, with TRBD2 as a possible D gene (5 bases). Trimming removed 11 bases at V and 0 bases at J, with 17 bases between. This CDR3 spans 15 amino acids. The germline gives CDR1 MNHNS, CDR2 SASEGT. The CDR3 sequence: CAVGQAASSYNEQFF. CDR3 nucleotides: TGTGCCGTTGGCCAAGCGGCCTCCTCCTACAATGAGCAGTTCTTC.

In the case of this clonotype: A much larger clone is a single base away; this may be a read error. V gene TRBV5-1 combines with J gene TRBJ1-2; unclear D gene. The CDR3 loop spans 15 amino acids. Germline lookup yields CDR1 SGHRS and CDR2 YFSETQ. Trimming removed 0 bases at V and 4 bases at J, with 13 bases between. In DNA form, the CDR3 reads TGCGCCAGCAGCTTGGAGGGCCAGGCGAGCTATGGCTACACCTTC. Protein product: CASSLEGQASYGYTF.

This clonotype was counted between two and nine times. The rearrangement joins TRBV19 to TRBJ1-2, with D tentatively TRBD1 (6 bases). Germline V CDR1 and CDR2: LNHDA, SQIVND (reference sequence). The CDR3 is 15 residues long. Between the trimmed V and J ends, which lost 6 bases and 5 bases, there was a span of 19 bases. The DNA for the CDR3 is TGTGCCAGTAGCCCTAAGACAGGCTTTAGGTATGGCTACACCTTC. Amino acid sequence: CASSPKTGFRYGYTF.

The CDR3 spells CASSLGRESETQYF. Here the CDR3 DNA reads TGCGCCAGCAGCTTGGGGAGGGAATCTGAGACCCAGTACTTC. V gene TRBV5-1 combines with J gene TRBJ2-5, with D perhaps TRBD2 (6 bases). This CDR3 is built from 14 residues. CDR1 and CDR2 (germline): SGHRS, YFSETQ. The V end lost 0 bases, the J end lost 5 bases, and 11 bases lay between the germline ends.

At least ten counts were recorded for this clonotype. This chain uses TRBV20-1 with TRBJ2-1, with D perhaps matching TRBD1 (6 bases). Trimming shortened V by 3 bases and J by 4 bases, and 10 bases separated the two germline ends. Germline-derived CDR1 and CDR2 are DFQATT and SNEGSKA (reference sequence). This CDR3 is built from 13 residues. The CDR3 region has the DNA TGCAGTGCTAGGCAGGGGCCTTACAATGAGCAGTTCTTC. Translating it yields CSARQGPYNEQFF.

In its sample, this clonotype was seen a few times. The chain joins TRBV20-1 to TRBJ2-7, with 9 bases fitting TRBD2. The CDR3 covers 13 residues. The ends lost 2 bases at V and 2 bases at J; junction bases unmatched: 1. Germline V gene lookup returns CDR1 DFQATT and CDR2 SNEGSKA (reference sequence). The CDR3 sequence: CSARLAGTYEQYF. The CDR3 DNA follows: TGCAGTGCTAGACTAGCGGGGACCTACGAGCAGTACTTC.